Detailed here is one TCR beta chain. The data are from a study of CD8+ T cells in alopecia areata. Extraction and reverse transcription of RNA yielded cDNA as the sequencing template. Libraries were prepared by immunoSEQ multiplex PCR; TCRdb keeps only in-frame clonotypes and omits some of them. This table has roughly 250,000 clones, roughly two thirds appearing once. The CDR3 extends over 15 amino acids. The germline V gene encodes CDR1 SGHAT and CDR2 FQNNGV. J was trimmed by 6 bases and V by 3 bases; bases with no gene match: 9. PBMC-derived CD4+ and CD8+ T cells were sorted. The sample in question was CD4+ T cells sorted from blood, obtained at week 0. This clonotype originated in a human donor with alopecia areata. The chain joins TRBV11-2 to TRBJ2-3; 7 bases map to TRBD1. CDR3 residues: CASSLGATGFDTQYF. DNA of the CDR3: TGTGCCAGCAGCTTGGGGGCGACAGGGTTCGATACGCAGTATTTT.